Listed below are T cell receptor beta chains from one sample, sequenced in a study of T cell responses to AZD1222 COVID-19 vaccine. Some clones are missing from TCRdb's copy, which holds only in-frame ones; the method was immunoSEQ multiplex PCR. The sample holds about 120,000 clones; about 91% are singletons and the top ten take under 6.5%. The sample consisted of peripheral blood, taken on day 0 of AZD1222 vaccination. The receptors were sampled from an adult in good health. Both conserved end residues are part of each CDR3. A D gene is named only where the DNA matches it firmly. Size values are once, few and many counts, or a class for expanded clones, and some rows have none.

d_call	v_call	j_call	clone_size	cdr3_nt	cdr3_aa
-	TRBV7-2	TRBJ1-2	-	TGTGCCAGCAGCGGTCCCCCAATGGGGTATGGCTACACCTTC	CASSGPPMGYGYTF
-	TRBV10-1	TRBJ2-1	-	TGCGCCAGCAGTGAGTCGGGGTGGAATGAGCAGTTCTTC	CASSESGWNEQFF
-	TRBV2	TRBJ1-4	-	TGTGCCAGCAGTGACATAGGAAATGAAAAACTGTTTTTT	CASSDIGNEKLFF
-	TRBV7-2	TRBJ1-1	-	TGTGCCAGCAGCTTAGGCGGCTCGAACACTGAAGCTTTCTTT	CASSLGGSNTEAFF
TRBD1	TRBV7-2	TRBJ1-4	-	TGTGCCAGCAGCTTAGTACAGGGGGAAGGTGAAAAACTGTTTTTT	CASSLVQGEGEKLFF
-	TRBV5-1	TRBJ1-1	once	TGCGCCAGCAGCAACCAACCGGACGGCTACACTGAAGCTTTCTTT	CASSNQPDGYTEAFF
-	TRBV3-1/TRBV3-2	TRBJ1-1	-	TGTGCCAGCAGCCAAGGAGGGAACACTGAAGCTTTCTTT	CASSQGGNTEAFF
-	TRBV18	TRBJ2-1	once	TGTGCCAGCTCACGGGGCACGGGAAGCAATGAGCAGTTCTTC	CASSRGTGSNEQFF
TRBD2	TRBV5-4	TRBJ2-2	once	TGTGCCAGCAGCTTAGGCGGGGGAAACACCGGGGAGCTGTTTTTT	CASSLGGGNTGELFF
-	TRBV7-3	TRBJ1-1	-	TGTGCCAGCAGCTTAACAACGGCGGGGAACACTGAAGCTTTCTTT	CASSLTTAGNTEAFF
-	TRBV27	TRBJ2-3	-	TGTGCCAGCAGTTTATCCTATACAGATACGCAGTATTTT	CASSLSYTDTQYF
TRBD1	TRBV4-1	TRBJ1-2	-	TGCGCCAGCAGCGAGCCGGGACAGGGTCCCTATGGCTACACCTTC	CASSEPGQGPYGYTF
TRBD1	TRBV4-3	TRBJ1-2	-	TGCGCCAGCAGCCAAGAGGGACAGGGCTTGTCTGGCTACACCTTC	CASSQEGQGLSGYTF
-	TRBV28	TRBJ1-1	-	TGTGCCAGCAGTAGGTTTGAAGCTTTCTTT	CASSRFEAFF
-	TRBV4-1	TRBJ2-5	-	TGCGCCAGCAGCCAATCACAGGGTGTCCAAGAGACCCAGTACTTC	CASSQSQGVQETQYF
TRBD1	TRBV2	TRBJ1-1	-	TGTGCCAGCAGTGCAACGACAGGGGGGAACACTGAAGCTTTCTTT	CASSATTGGNTEAFF
-	TRBV12-3/TRBV12-4	TRBJ1-2	few	TGTGCCAGCAGTTTATCTGGTGACTATGGCTACACCTTC	CASSLSGDYGYTF
TRBD2	TRBV27	TRBJ2-5	-	TGTGCCAGCAGCCGTCTGGCGGGGGTTGCAGAGACCCAGTACTTC	CASSRLAGVAETQYF
-	TRBV5-1	TRBJ2-1	-	TGCGCCAGCAGCTCTGCTGGCTACAATGAGCAGTTCTTC	CASSSAGYNEQFF
-	TRBV7-2	TRBJ1-1	-	TGTGCCAGCAGCCTCCAAAATAAGAACACTGAAGCTTTCTTT	CASSLQNKNTEAFF
TRBD1	TRBV14	TRBJ1-4	-	TGTGCCAGCAGCCAAGGGCAGGGGGCGGTGGAGGTTGAAAAACTGTTTTTT	CASSQGQGAVEVEKLFF
-	TRBV19	TRBJ1-5	once	TGTGCCAGTAGGAGTCGCGGTGGTTATAGCAATCAGCCCCAGCATTTT	CASRSRGGYSNQPQHF
-	TRBV5-4	TRBJ2-1	-	TGTGCCAGCAGCTTGTCTCTTTCAGACAATGAGCAGTTCTTC	CASSLSLSDNEQFF
-	TRBV6-6	TRBJ1-2	-	TGTGCCGCCACAGCGGGGGGACCTAACTATGGCTACACCTTC	CAATAGGPNYGYTF
-	TRBV3-1/TRBV3-2	TRBJ1-2	-	TGTGCCAGCAGCATTCCCCGCTCCTCAGGTGAATATGGCTACACCTTC	CASSIPRSSGEYGYTF
-	TRBV6-2/TRBV6-3	TRBJ2-2	-	TGTGCCAGCAGTTACGGCCACAGGAATACCGGGGAGCTGTTTTTT	CASSYGHRNTGELFF
-	TRBV25-1	TRBJ2-5	-	TGTGCCAGCAGTAAAGTAGACAGGTTCCAAGAGACCCAGTACTTC	CASSKVDRFQETQYF
-	TRBV5-6	TRBJ2-2	-	TGTGCCAGCAGCACGTTGCCCGGGGAGCTGTTTTTT	CASSTLPGELFF
TRBD1	TRBV4-3	TRBJ2-7	-	TGCGCCAGCAGCCAAGGGGACAGGGGTTACGAGCAGTACTTC	CASSQGDRGYEQYF
TRBD2	TRBV7-7	TRBJ2-5	-	TGTGCTAGCAGTATAGGACTAGCGGGGGTGAGGTACCAAGAGACCCAGTACTTC	CASSIGLAGVRYQETQYF
-	TRBV24-1	TRBJ1-2	-	TGTGCCACCAGTGATCAAAGCAGTCGCGGGGCCGGTGGCTACACCTTC	CATSDQSSRGAGGYTF